Each of the 13 T cell receptor beta chains below was sequenced from the same sample in a study of lymphopenia after photon versus proton radiotherapy. Produced via immunoSEQ multiplex PCR; TCRdb's table is partial and in-frame only. The table has 30,000 or so clones, about nine tenths seen once. The sample here was peripheral blood, taken from a patient treated with proton-based radiotherapy. The receptors shown here come from a woman aged 55-75 years with cholangiocarcinoma. Some clones in this sample may be carry-over from other donors' samples.

Written as DNA, the CDR3 is TGTGCCACCAGCAGAGACAGGGTCCAAGAGACCCAGTACTTC. Residues: CATSRDRVQETQYF. The genes are TRBV15 and TRBJ2-5, with a possible D match to TRBD1 (5 bases). The CDR3 is 14 residues long. The V and J ends lost 0 bases and 1 base respectively, with 6 bases between them. Germline V gives CDR1 LNHNV, CDR2 YYDKDF (reference sequence).

As concerns this clone: The junction does not match germline at one end; this may be a read error. The chain is built from TRBV5-6 and TRBJ1-2; 9 positions agree with TRBD1. The germline gives CDR1 SGHDT, CDR2 YYEEEE. The CDR3 extends over 13 amino acids. The CDR3 loop reads CASSLPGTGSSHF. The CDR3 DNA is TGTGCCAGCAGCTTGCCCGGGACAGGGTCCTCCCACTTC. The whole variable domain, filled in from reference TRBV5-6 and TRBJ1-2, reads DAGVTQSPTHLIKTRGQQVTLRCSPKSGHDTVSWYQQALGQGPQFIFQYYEEEERQRGNFPDRFSGHQFPNYSSELNVNALLLGDSALYLCASSLPGTGSSHFGSGTRLTVV.

The gene calls are TRBV6-5 and TRBJ1-4; D is ambiguous. CDR3 length: 14 residues. Germline V gives CDR1 MNHEY, CDR2 SVGAGI. V was pared by 6 bases and J by 8 bases, with 16 bases between. CDR3: CASRRNSAREKLFF. DNA of the CDR3: TGTGCCAGCAGGAGGAATTCAGCTCGGGAAAAACTGTTTTTT.

The chain joins TRBV27 to TRBJ1-5, with a possible D match to TRBD1 (6 bases). The CDR3 extends over 14 amino acids. The ends were cut back, 5 bases at V and 5 bases at J, with 13 bases in the middle. The germline V gene has CDR1 MNHEY and CDR2 SMNVEV (reference sequence). The CDR3 region has the DNA TGTGCCAGCAGTCCCCTTCGGGGGCATCAGCCCCAGCATTTT. It translates to CASSPLRGHQPQHF.

About this clone itself: A clone one base away is much larger, so this may be a read error. V usage is TRBV2 and J usage is TRBJ2-1; 7 nucleotides align to TRBD1. With V trimmed by 5 bases and J by 12 bases, 13 bases remained unmatched. The CDR3 length is 14 residues. The germline gives CDR1 SNHLY, CDR2 FYNNEI. The DNA of the CDR3 is TGTGCCAGCAGTTACGCTGAGGGGGCGCATGGGCAGTTCTTC. This gives the protein CASSYAEGAHGQFF.

The table lists this clone with a count of one. V usage is TRBV6-5 and J usage is TRBJ1-2; TRBD1 might be the D (5 bases). The germline CDR1 and CDR2 sequences are MNHEY and SVGAGI. Trimming removed 0 bases at V and 10 bases at J, with 18 bases between. The CDR3 loop spans 15 amino acids. CDR3 amino acids: CASSYSKSGTKSYTF. The DNA for the CDR3 is TGTGCCAGCAGTTACTCGAAATCTGGGACGAAATCCTACACCTTC.

The table lists this clone with a count of one. The chain combines TRBV7-2 with TRBJ1-5; 7 bases agree with TRBD1. Germline V gene data show CDR1 as SGHTA and CDR2 as FQGNSA. This CDR3 is built from 18 residues. The junction had 13 bases not matched to a gene; V was cut back by 5 bases and J by 0 bases. CDR3 amino acids: CASSPGAGGAFSNQPQHF. The CDR3 DNA reads as TGTGCCAGCAGCCCTGGGGCAGGGGGGGCATTTAGCAATCAGCCCCAGCATTTT.

The rearrangement joins TRBV19 to TRBJ1-2, with 10 nucleotides matching TRBD1. The length of the CDR3 is 15 residues. The germline V gene encodes CDR1 LNHDA and CDR2 SQIVND (reference sequence). V dropped 5 bases and J dropped 2; count of bases not matched to a gene: 5. The CDR3 here is CASSDPGQGNYGYTF. CDR3 DNA: TGTGCCAGTAGTGACCCGGGACAGGGGAACTATGGCTACACCTTC.

The chain links TRBV7-2 to TRBJ2-3; 8 bases line up with TRBD1. Germline loops: CDR1 SGHTA, CDR2 FQGNSA. The CDR3 is 15 amino acids. Trimming cost V 2 bases and J 4 bases; bases outside gene matches: 5. The CDR3 spells CASSLQDRVSDTQYF. In nucleotides, the CDR3 is TGTGCCAGCAGCTTACAGGACAGGGTGTCAGATACGCAGTATTTT. Full variable domain (remainder filled in from reference TRBV7-2 and TRBJ2-3): GAGVSQSPSNKVTEKGKDVELRCDPISGHTALYWYRQSLGQGLEFLIYFQGNSAPDKSGLPSDRFSAERTGGSVSTLTIQRTQQEDSAVYLCASSLQDRVSDTQYFGPGTRLTVL.

The CDR3 region is CASSFSSGLDEQYF. CDR3 nucleotide sequence: TGTGCCAGCAGCTTCTCTAGCGGGTTGGACGAGCAGTACTTC. V usage is TRBV7-6 and J usage is TRBJ2-7; the match to TRBD2 covers 8 bases. The CDR3 spans 14 residues. V trimming: 3 bases; J trimming: 5 bases; junction bases outside the gene matches: 6. CDR1 is SGHVS and CDR2 is FNYEAQ in the germline V gene.

The genes are TRBV4-3 and TRBJ2-7; 8 bases line up with TRBD1. Germline V CDR1 and CDR2: LGHNA, YSLEER. J was trimmed by 6 bases and V by 0 bases; bases with no gene match: 7. The CDR3 loop spans 15 amino acids. The DNA for the CDR3 is TGCGCCAGCAGCCAAGAATTCGGGACAGGTCCCGAGCAGTACTTC. Translation gives CASSQEFGTGPEQYF.

The CDR3 nucleotides read TGCGCCAGCAGTGAGGCGGGGTTGGCCACTTTCTTT. Its translation: CASSEAGLATFF. The rearrangement uses TRBV10-1 and TRBJ1-1; D is undetermined. Trimming cost V 2 bases and J 12 bases, with 13 bases left between them. Germline CDR1 reads WNHNN; CDR2 reads SYGVQD (reference sequence). The CDR3 is 12 amino acids.

This clone was observed once. DNA of the CDR3: TGTGCCAGTAGGAGGGGATTTGAAAAACTGTTTTTT. This sequence encodes CASRRGFEKLFF. This chain uses TRBV19 with TRBJ1-4, with TRBD1 as a possible D gene (5 bases). The CDR3 loop spans 12 amino acids. Trimming pared 6 bases from V and 7 bases from J, leaving 9 bases between. Looked up from germline, CDR1 is LNHDA and CDR2 is SQIVND (reference sequence).